The clone carrying this TCR beta chain was seen many times. Its antigen remains unidentified. Researchers report isolating at least 6.5 million PBMCs per sample. The CDR3 spans 15 residues. Per the germline V gene, CDR1 is SGHRS and CDR2 is YFSETQ. The V end lost 0 bases, the J end lost 2 bases, and 9 bases lay between the germline ends. The data stem from a study of blood T cells in healthy people across ages. Study-wide findings and caveats: The recorded TCR beta diversity per million T cells decreased in a roughly linear manner with age. Naive CD4+ cell counts and diversity both ran higher in long-lived than in aged donors.

Through a sample-barcoded 5' primer and a J-beta primer mix, a second PCR was run for roughly 6 to 12 cycles. The study obtained at least 3 million CDR3-containing paired-end reads from every sample. One entry per CDR3 protein, called by TCRdb with MiXCR from the 5' RACE reads. This table holds roughly 680,000 distinct CDR3 sequences, over 40% found once. This rearrangement joins TRBV5-1 to TRBJ2-1, with D unclear. Sequenced input: blood. This clonotype originated in a woman aged 80 or over in good health. The CDR3 region has the DNA TGCGCCAGCAGCTTGGAGGGCGGAACCTACAATGAGCAGTTCTTC. Its translation: CASSLEGGTYNEQFF.